The following is a T cell receptor beta chain sequence with its context. CDR1 and CDR2 from the germline V gene are SGHDT and YYEEEE. The CDR3 is 13 residues long. V was pared by 5 bases and J by 8 bases, with 16 bases between. Noted treatment: randomized to nivolumab then ipilimumab (arm A) or the reverse (arm B). Patients had received no earlier DNA-damaging chemotherapy. Live CD3+CD8+ CD19− CD56− cells were sorted from PBMCs. Clones were sequenced by immunoSEQ multiplex PCR, and TCRdb holds only the in-frame ones, with some missing. Of about 11,000 clones in the sample, just under 80% are singletons; the top ten hold around 11%. This entry comes from a study of sequential checkpoint blockade in melanoma. Background on the study: Arm A got nivolumab then ipilimumab; arm B the reverse, 1:1. Maintenance nivolumab came after either treatment sequence.

V gene TRBV5-6 combines with J gene TRBJ1-2; D may be TRBD1 (6 bases). The material was CD8+ T cells sorted from blood (inferred from file names), obtained from a patient given nivolumab and ipilimumab in sequence. The sequence derives from a human donor with melanoma. The CDR3 nucleotides are TGTGCCAGCAGTTTCCAGGGGTACGACGGCTACACCTTC. It translates to CASSFQGYDGYTF. Full variable domain (outside the CDR3, taken from reference TRBV5-6 and TRBJ1-2): DAGVTQSPTHLIKTRGQQVTLRCSPKSGHDTVSWYQQALGQGPQFIFQYYEEEERQRGNFPDRFSGHQFPNYSSELNVNALLLGDSALYLCASSFQGYDGYTFGSGTRLTVV.